Sequencing of this TCR beta chain was carried out in a study of blood T cells in healthy people across ages (dated by TCRdb to the mid-2010s). For the study in its entirety: In model experiments, template switching captured roughly one uniquely barcoded TCR beta cDNA molecule for every two T cells. To track age-related changes in TCR beta repertoire diversity, the study relied on deep sequencing normalized with unique cDNA molecular identifiers. Four age groups were formed from the donors: young (average approximately 15 years), middle-aged (just under 40), aged (more than 55) and long-lived (82). Using the same blood draw, the study looked at two additional independent replicas of 1 million unique cDNA reads for two donors, one aged 18 to 30 and the other aged 80 or older. General findings and caveats noted by the study authors: As age increased, observed TCR beta diversity per million T cells dropped in a roughly linear way, and a significant reduction was already evident by age roughly 36. A strong correlation was found between observed TCR beta diversity and the percentage of naive T cells measured by flow cytometry. The long-lived group showed more naive CD4+ T cells, fewer expanded clones and increased TCR diversity than the aged group, suggesting age selection. Total diversity estimates from one million sequenced T cells were considered lower bounds and underestimates. Because the CMV infection status of the donors was unknown, age-related changes in expanded clonotypes may potentially have been confounded. Since profiling was done on bulk unsorted PBMCs, naive and antigen-experienced compartments could not be conclusively compared.

Library generation was performed with 5' RACE. TCRdb records Illumina HiSeq 2500 as the sequencer. The second PCR ran for about 6 to 11 cycles and used a J-beta primer mix along with a sample-barcoded 5' primer. A unique molecular identifier was introduced onto each TCR beta cDNA molecule by a template-switch 5' adaptor carrying 12 random nucleotides. Each sample yielded at least 2.5 million CDR3-containing paired-end reads. All of the RNA was converted into first-strand cDNA using the Mint cDNA synthesis kit, with a TRBC-specific oligonucleotide serving as the primer. After uracil-DNA glycosylase treatment, a first 18-cycle PCR used universal primers M1SS and BC2_uni_R on all cDNA. For the original study's pipeline: Each sample was normalized by randomly selecting 1 million high-quality reads, each carrying a distinct molecular identifier. Instead of being binned into consensus sequences, reads with shared molecular identifiers were discarded. MiTCR, run with a Q25 quality threshold and the strictest error-elimination algorithm, handled CDR3 identification, clonotype clustering and error correction. A nonparametric unseen species model using Euler transformation provided a lower-bound estimate of total TCR beta diversity. Starting from the raw public reads, TCRdb applied fastp trimming at Q25, assembled clones with MiXCR and retained in-frame beta chains. A single entry per CDR3 protein holds the most common genes and DNA from its merged rows. TCRdb's processing, not the study's, gives the V and J calls here. The sample table records approximately 490,000 distinct CDR3 sequences; 20% to 30% of these occur just once. Around 10% of the sample comes from the top ten.

CDR1 SGHAT and CDR2 FQDESV are derived from the germline V gene (reference sequence). The CDR3 measures 16 amino acids from cysteine to phenylalanine. Left in the record is the CDR3 DNA by itself, 48 bases read in frame from the first base. After removal of 5 bases from V and 6 bases from J, the junction retains 13 bases not matched to a gene. The donors were roughly 39 Caucasian individuals from Russia, aged 6 to 90 years, who were systemically healthy. Each donor gave ten milliliters of peripheral blood, collected into EDTA-treated Vacutainer tubes. Ficoll-Paque density-gradient centrifugation was used to isolate PBMCs, with at least 7 million obtained per sample. Total RNA, at least 5 micrograms per sample, was extracted from PBMCs with Trizol reagent. The percentages of naive CD45RAhigh/CD27high T cells were determined by flow cytometry on a PBMC aliquot from every donor. Note on this clonotype: Its target antigen remains unknown. No base quality information exists; no much larger clone differs at one position.

The same sample was also studied in work on T cells of mothers and their children. That second report states: Donors were nine systemically healthy Caucasian individuals: three mothers and their six children. cDNA synthesis consumed the entire amount of extracted RNA, loaded at about 1.6 ug RNA in each 15 ul reaction. In the second PCR, the M1S primer added sample barcodes and 2-4 random nucleotides. Over 9.5 million TCR beta CDR3 reads were obtained for each mother, and some 3.1 million reads were obtained for each child. TCR recombination output is similarly shaped by thymic selection in related and unrelated pairs, with a minor effect exerted by inherited differences. Normalized repertoire overlap in related mother-child pairs was always slightly higher than in unrelated mother-child pairs, but the difference was never significant. No persistent microchimeric T cell clones were found, with a detection sensitivity of approximately 95 clones per million clonotypes. In the study, deep NGS was used to compare the TCR beta repertoires of mothers and children, and features distinguishing related mother-child pairs from unrelated individuals were sought. On average, the children were 11 +/- 4 years old, while the mothers were about 40 +/- 4 years old. Libraries were sequenced on Illumina HiSeq 2000 with 100+100 nt paired-end reads after adapter ligation with NEBNext reagents. To prevent cross-contamination, the mother and child libraries were prepared a month apart and were sequenced in separate runs. Between roughly 500,000 and 2,300,000 distinct TCR beta clonotypes were identified per donor. Naive TCR beta clonotypes were estimated from low-frequency clonotypes matched to each donor's FACS-determined naive share, without sorting.

The sample consisted of blood. The V gene is TRBV11-1 and the J gene is TRBJ2-5, with 9 central nucleotides matching TRBD2. The TCR comes from a boy aged 5-17 years in good health. The CDR3 protein is CASSGHTGTSLQTQYF. The DNA is as follows: TGTGCCAGCAGCGGGCATACCGGGACTAGCCTCCAGACCCAGTACTTC.